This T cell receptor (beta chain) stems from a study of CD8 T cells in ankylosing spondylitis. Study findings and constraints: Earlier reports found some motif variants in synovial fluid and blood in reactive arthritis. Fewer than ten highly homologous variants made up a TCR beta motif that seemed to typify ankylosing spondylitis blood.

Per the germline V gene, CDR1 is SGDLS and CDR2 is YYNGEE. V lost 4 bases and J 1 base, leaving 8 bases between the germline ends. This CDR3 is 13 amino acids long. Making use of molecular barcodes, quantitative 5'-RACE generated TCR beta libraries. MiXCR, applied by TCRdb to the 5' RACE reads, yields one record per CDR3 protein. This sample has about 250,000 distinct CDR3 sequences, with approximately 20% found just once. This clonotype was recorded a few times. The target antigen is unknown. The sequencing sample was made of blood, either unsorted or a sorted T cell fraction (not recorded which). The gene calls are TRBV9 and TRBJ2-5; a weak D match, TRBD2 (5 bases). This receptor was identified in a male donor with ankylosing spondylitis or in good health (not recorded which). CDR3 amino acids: CASSLDFQETQYF. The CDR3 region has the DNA TGTGCCAGCAGCTTGGACTTCCAAGAGACCCAGTACTTC.